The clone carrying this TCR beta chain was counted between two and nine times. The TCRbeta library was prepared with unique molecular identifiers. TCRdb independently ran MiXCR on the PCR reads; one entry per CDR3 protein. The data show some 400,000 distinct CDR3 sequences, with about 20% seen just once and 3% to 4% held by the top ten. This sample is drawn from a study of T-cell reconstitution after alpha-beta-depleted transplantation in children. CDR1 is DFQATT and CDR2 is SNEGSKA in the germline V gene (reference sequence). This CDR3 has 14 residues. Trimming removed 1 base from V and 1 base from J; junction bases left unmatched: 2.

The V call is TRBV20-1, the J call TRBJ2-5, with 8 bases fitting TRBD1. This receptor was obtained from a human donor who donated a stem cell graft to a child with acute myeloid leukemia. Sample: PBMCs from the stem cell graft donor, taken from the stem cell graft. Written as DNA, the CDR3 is TGCAGTGCTAGAGGTCAGGGGGCCCAAGAGACCCAGTACTTC. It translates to CSARGQGAQETQYF.